This T cell receptor beta chain was documented in a study of blood T cell repertoires in COVID-19. Study overall: COVID-19 samples collected from the United States, Italy and Spain covered acute and convalescent phases. T cells, B-cell-depleted T cells, or PBMCs supplied cDNA or gDNA.

Of note for this clone: Additional DNA sequences in this sample encode the identical CDR3.

Per the original methods: Amplified reference gene primers provided the basis for estimating nucleated cell counts. Repertoires were generated with immunoSEQ multiplex PCR, while TCRdb's copy carries only in-frame clones and drops some. From that table come the V and J calls and clone size; the DNA was used to work out D and trimming. The sample contains 250,000 or so clones, about 83% of which appear only once. The TCR was taken from a human donor in a cohort sampled during active COVID-19. Source material: peripheral blood.

The CDR3, as DNA: TGTGCCAGTACCCCAACAGTGAACACTGAAGCTTTCTTT. Translation gives CASTPTVNTEAFF. The V call is TRBV19, the J call TRBJ1-1; D is uncertain. V was shortened by 7 bases and J by 0 bases, with 9 bases between the two germline ends. The germline CDR1 and CDR2 sequences are LNHDA and SQIVND (reference sequence). The CDR3 length is 13 residues.